This TCR beta chain was profiled in a study of T-cell reconstitution after alpha-beta-depleted transplantation in children. This sample's TCRbeta library carried unique molecular identifier barcodes. TCRdb reprocessed the PCR reads with MiXCR, giving one entry per CDR3 protein. Of around 580,000 distinct CDR3 sequences listed, about a quarter are singletons. With respect to this clonotype: Its matching antigen is unknown.

Study-wide results and limits: Approximately two months post-transplant, alpha-beta T cells reportedly originated from several hundred expanded graft clones. One year after transplant, T-cell counts and diversity came mostly from newly produced T cells. Surviving recipient T cells and thymic progenitors underlay high day-60 TCRbeta diversity in some patients.

The sequence came from a boy younger than two with Wiskott-Aldrich syndrome, due to receive a stem cell transplant. Sequencing was performed on PBMCs, taken before TCRalphabeta/CD19-depleted stem cell transplant.

CDR3 sequence reads: CSVYLAGVRYNEQFF. Here the CDR3 DNA reads TGCAGCGTTTACCTAGCGGGAGTGAGGTACAATGAGCAGTTCTTC. This chain uses TRBV29-1 with TRBJ2-1; the match to TRBD2 covers 10 bases. This CDR3 contains 15 residues. Germline assignment: CDR1 SQVTM and CDR2 ANQGSEA. Unmatched junction bases numbered 8, after V lost 5 bases and J lost 4 bases.